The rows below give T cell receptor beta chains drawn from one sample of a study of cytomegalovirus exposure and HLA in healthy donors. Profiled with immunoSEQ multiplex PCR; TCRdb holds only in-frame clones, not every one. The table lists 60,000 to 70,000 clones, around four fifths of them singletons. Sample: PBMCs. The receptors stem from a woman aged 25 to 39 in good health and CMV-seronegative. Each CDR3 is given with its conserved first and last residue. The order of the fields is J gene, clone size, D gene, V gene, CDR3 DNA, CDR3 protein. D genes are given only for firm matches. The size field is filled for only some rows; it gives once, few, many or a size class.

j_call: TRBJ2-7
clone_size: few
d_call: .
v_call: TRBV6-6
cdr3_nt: TGTGCCAGCAGTTACACGACTGGAACCTACGAGCAGTACTTC
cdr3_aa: CASSYTTGTYEQYF

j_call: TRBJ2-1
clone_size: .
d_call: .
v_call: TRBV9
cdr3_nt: TGTGCCAGCAGCGGGACATACAATGAGCAGTTCTTC
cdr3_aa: CASSGTYNEQFF

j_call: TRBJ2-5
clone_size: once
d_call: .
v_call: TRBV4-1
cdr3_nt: TGCGCCAGCAGCAGGGGCAGCCAAGAGACCCAGTACTTC
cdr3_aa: CASSRGSQETQYF

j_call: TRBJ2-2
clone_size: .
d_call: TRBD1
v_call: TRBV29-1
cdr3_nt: TGCAGCGTGGCACCCGGGACAGGGCAGACCGGGGAGCTGTTTTTT
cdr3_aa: CSVAPGTGQTGELFF

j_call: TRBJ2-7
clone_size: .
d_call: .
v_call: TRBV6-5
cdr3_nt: TGTGCCAGCAGTTACAATTCCCGCTACGAGCAGTACTTC
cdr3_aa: CASSYNSRYEQYF

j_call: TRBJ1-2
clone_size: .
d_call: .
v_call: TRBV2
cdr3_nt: TGTGCCAGCCTAATCGGCCCAGGCCTGCCCTACACCTTC
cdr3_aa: CASLIGPGLPYTF

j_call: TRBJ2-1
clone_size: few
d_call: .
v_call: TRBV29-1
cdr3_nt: TGCAGCGTTGTGAGTGAGAGCTCCTACAATGAGCAGTTCTTC
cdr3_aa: CSVVSESSYNEQFF

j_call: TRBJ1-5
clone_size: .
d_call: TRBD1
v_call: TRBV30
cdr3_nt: TGTGCCTGGAGTGTTAGGCAGGGGGCCCCCTATAGCAATCAGCCCCAGCATTTT
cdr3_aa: CAWSVRQGAPYSNQPQHF

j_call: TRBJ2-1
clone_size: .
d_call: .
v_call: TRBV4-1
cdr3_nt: TGCGCCAGCAGCCTAGTACTGAACAATGAGCAGTTCTTC
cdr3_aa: CASSLVLNNEQFF

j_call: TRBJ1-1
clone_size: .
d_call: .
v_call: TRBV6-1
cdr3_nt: TGTGCCAGCAAACAGGTTTACACTGAAGCTTTCTTT
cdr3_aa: CASKQVYTEAFF

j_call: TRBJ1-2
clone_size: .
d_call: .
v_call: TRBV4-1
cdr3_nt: TGCGCCAGCAGCCAAGAGGGGGGGGCCTTGCGGGGCTACACCTTC
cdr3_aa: CASSQEGGALRGYTF

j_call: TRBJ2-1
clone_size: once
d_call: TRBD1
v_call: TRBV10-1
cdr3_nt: TGCGCCAGCAGTGAAAGGCAGGGGGTCTACAATGAGCAGTTCTTC
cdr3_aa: CASSERQGVYNEQFF

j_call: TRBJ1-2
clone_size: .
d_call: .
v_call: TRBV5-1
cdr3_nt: TGCGCCAGCAGCAGGGACACGGACGCCTATGGCTACACCTTC
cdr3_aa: CASSRDTDAYGYTF

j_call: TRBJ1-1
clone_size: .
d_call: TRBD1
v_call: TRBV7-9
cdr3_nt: TGTGCCAGCAGCCCCCCGGACAGGGCCACTGAAGCTTTCTTT
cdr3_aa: CASSPPDRATEAFF

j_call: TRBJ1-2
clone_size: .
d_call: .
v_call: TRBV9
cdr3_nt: TGTGCCAGCAGCCCCAGCCGGGGAAACTATGGCTACACCTTC
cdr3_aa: CASSPSRGNYGYTF

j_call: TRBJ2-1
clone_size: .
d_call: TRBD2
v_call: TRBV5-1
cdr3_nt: TGCGCCAGCAGCACCCTAGCGGGGGAATACAATGAGCAGTTCTTC
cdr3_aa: CASSTLAGEYNEQFF

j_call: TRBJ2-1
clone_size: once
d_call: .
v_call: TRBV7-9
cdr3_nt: TGTGCCAGCAGCTCCGGAGGGCTCAATGAGCAGTTCTTC
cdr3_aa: CASSSGGLNEQFF

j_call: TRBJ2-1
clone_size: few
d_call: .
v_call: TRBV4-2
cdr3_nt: TGTGCCAGCAGGTCAAGAGGGACTCCCCAGAATGAGCAGTTCTTC
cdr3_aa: CASRSRGTPQNEQFF

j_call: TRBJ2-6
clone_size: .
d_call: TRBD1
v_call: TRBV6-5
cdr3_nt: TGTGCCAGCAGTTATGAGGGGGCCTCTGGGGCCAACGTCCTGACTTTC
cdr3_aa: CASSYEGASGANVLTF

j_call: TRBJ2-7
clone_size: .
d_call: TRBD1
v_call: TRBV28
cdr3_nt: TGTGCCAGCTCCTCGGGGGACAGGGGAGAAGGCGAGCAGTACTTC
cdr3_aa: CASSSGDRGEGEQYF

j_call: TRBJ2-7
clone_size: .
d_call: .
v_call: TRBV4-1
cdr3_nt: TGCGCCAGCAGCGGTGGCCGGGACTTGATCCACGAGCAGTACTTC
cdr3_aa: CASSGGRDLIHEQYF

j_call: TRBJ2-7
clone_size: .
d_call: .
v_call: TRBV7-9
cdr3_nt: TGTGCCAGCAGCTTAGGTGGGGGCCCCTACGAGCAGTACTTC
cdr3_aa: CASSLGGGPYEQYF

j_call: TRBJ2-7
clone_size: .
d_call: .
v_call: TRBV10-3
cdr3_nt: TGTGCCATCAGTACCGATAGCGACTACGAGCAGTACTTC
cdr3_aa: CAISTDSDYEQYF

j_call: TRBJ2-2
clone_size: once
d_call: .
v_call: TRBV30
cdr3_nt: TGTGCCTGGAGTGGGTGGCTCACCGGGGAGCTGTTTTTT
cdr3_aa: CAWSGWLTGELFF

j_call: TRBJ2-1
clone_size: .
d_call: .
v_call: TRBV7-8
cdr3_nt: TGTGCCAGCAGCCTCGGCAATGAGCAGTTCTTC
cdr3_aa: CASSLGNEQFF

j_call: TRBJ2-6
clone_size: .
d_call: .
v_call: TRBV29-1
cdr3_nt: TGCAGCGTTGAAAGGAGGGATGAAAGCTCTGGGGCCAACGTCCTGACTTTC
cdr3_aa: CSVERRDESSGANVLTF

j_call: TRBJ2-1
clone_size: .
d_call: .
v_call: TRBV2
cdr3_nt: TGTGCCAGCAGTGCTACCGCCGGTGAGCAGTTCTTC
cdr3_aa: CASSATAGEQFF

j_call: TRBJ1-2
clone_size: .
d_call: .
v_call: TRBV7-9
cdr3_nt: TGTGCCAGCAGCTTAGCCGAGCAGGGCGATGGCTACACCTTC
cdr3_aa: CASSLAEQGDGYTF

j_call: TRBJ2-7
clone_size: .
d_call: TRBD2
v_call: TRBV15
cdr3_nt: TGTGCCACCAGCAGAGGGCAGGGAGGGTACGAGCAGTACTTC
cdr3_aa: CATSRGQGGYEQYF

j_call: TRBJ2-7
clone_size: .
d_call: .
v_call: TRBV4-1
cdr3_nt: TGCGCCAGCAGCCGATCCGGACATGACAGGAGCTCCTACGAGCAGTACTTC
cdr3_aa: CASSRSGHDRSSYEQYF

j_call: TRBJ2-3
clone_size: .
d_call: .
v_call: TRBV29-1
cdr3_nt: TGCAGCGTCGGGGCTAGCGTTGGTACAGATACGCAGTATTTT
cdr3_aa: CSVGASVGTDTQYF

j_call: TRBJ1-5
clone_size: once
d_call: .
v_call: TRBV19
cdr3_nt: TGTGCCAGTAGGGACGGACCGGGAGCCCAGCATTTT
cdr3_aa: CASRDGPGAQHF

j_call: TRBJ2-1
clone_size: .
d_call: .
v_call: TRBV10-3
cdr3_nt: TGTGCCCTCAACGGAGGGCGGGAAGGTCGGGATGAGCAGTTCTTC
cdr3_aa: CALNGGREGRDEQFF

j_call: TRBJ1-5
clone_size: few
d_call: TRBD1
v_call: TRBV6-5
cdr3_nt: TGTGCCAGCAGACCTACGACAGGGAATCAGCCCCAGCATTTT
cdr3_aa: CASRPTTGNQPQHF

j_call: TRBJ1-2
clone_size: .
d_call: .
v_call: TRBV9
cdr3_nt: TGTGCCAGCAGCGTAGGGGAGGGAAGTAACGGCTACACCTTC
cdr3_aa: CASSVGEGSNGYTF

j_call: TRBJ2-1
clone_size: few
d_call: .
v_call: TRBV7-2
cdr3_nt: TGTGCCAGCAGCATTGGTAGTATCGGGAATGAGCAGTTCTTC
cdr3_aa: CASSIGSIGNEQFF

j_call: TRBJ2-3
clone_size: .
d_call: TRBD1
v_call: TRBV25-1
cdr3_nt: TGTGCCAGCAGTGAATGGGGGACAGGGGGCACAGATACGCAGTATTTT
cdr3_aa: CASSEWGTGGTDTQYF

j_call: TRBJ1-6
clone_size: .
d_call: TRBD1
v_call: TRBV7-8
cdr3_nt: TGTGCCAGCAGCTTAGGGACAGGGATCAATTCACCCCTCCACTTT
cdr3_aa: CASSLGTGINSPLHF

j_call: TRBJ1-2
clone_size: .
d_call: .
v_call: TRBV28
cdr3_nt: TGTGCCAGCAGTCACAGTGACGGCTACACCTTC
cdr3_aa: CASSHSDGYTF

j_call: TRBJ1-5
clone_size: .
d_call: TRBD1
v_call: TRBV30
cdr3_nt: TGTGCCTGGAGTCCCGGGACAGGGGGCCAGCAGCCCCAGCATTTT
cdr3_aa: CAWSPGTGGQQPQHF

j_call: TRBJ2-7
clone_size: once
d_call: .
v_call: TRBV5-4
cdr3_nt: TGTGCCAGCAGCTATGGACAGCCCTACGAGCAGTACTTC
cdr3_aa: CASSYGQPYEQYF

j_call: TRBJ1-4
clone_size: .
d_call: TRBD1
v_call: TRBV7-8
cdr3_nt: TGTGCCAGCAGCCCGGACAGGGAAGAAAAACTGTTTTTT
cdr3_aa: CASSPDREEKLFF

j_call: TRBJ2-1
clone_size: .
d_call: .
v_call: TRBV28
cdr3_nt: TGTGCCAGCAGCAGGGCCAGGTACAATGAGCAGTTCTTC
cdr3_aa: CASSRARYNEQFF

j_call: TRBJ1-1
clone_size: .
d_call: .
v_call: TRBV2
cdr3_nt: TGTGCCAGCAGTCAACGTGGGAGGAGGGCCAACACTGAAGCTTTCTTT
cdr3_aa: CASSQRGRRANTEAFF

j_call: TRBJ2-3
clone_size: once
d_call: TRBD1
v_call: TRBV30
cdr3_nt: TGTGCCTGGAGTGTATGGGGACAGGGGCCCCGTGAGGGCACAGATACGCAGTATTTT
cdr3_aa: CAWSVWGQGPREGTDTQYF

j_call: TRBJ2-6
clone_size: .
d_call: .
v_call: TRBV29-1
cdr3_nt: TGCAGCGTTACGAGATTATTCTCTGGGGCCAACGTCCTGACTTTC
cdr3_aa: CSVTRLFSGANVLTF

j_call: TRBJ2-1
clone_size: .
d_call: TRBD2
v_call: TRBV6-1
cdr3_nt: TGTGCCAGCAGTGAACTAGCGGGGGGGAGCCGAGAGCAGTTCTTC
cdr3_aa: CASSELAGGSREQFF

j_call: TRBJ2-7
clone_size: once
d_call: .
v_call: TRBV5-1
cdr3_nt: TGCGCCAGCAGCTTGGAACCGGGTTCCGAGCAGTACTTC
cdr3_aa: CASSLEPGSEQYF

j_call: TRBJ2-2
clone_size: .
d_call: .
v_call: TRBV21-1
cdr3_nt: TGTGCCAGCAGCAAAGAGAGGACAGGGGACACCGGGGAGCTGTTTTTT
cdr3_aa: CASSKERTGDTGELFF

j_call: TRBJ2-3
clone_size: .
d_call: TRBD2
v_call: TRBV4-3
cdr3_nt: TGCGCCAGCAGCCAAGATCAGGCGGGAGCAGATACGCAGTATTTT
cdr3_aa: CASSQDQAGADTQYF